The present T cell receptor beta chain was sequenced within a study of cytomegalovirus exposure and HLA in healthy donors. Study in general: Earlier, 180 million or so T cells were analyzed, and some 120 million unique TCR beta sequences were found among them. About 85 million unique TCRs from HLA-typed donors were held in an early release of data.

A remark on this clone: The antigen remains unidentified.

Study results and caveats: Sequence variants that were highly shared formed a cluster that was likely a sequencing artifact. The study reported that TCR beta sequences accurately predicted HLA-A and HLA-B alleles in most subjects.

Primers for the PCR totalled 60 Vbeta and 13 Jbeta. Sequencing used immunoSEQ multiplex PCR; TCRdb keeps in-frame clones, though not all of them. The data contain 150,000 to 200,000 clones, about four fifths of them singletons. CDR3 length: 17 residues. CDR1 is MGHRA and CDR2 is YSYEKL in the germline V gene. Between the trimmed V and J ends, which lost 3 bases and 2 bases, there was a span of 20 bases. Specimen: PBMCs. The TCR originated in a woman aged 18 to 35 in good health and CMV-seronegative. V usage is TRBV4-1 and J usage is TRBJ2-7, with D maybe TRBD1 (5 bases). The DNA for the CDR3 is TGCGCCAGCAGCCAGGCCATGGGGCAGGGCAGAGCCTACGAGCAGTACTTC. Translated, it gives CASSQAMGQGRAYEQYF.